The 12 T cell receptor beta chains reported below all come from one sample, sequenced in a study of beta chain features in type 1 diabetes. Every isolated RNA sample was fully reverse transcribed, so sequencing captured expressed TCRB transcripts. Clones were read by immunoSEQ multiplex PCR, and TCRdb kept only the in-frame ones, dropping some. The repertoire consists of approximately 300,000 clones, with 11% occurring once and the leading ten covering roughly 0.016%. Specimen: naive CD4+ T cells from blood. Receptor source: a woman aged 25 to 39 in good health.

This clone has more than one count but fewer than ten. CDR3 coding DNA: TGTGCCAGCAGCTTAGAGCTAGCGGGAGGAGATACGCAGTATTTT. It translates to CASSLELAGGDTQYF. The gene calls are TRBV7-2 and TRBJ2-3, with TRBD2 identical over 11 bases. The CDR3 is 15 amino acids. CDR1 is SGHTA, CDR2 FQGNSA, per germline. The V and J ends lost 1 base and 5 bases, in that order; junction bases with no gene match: 2.

In its sample, this clone was seen a few times. The CDR3, as DNA: TGTGCCAGCATACGGACAGAAGAGACCCAGTACTTC. This translates into CASIRTEETQYF. The rearrangement links TRBV2 to TRBJ2-5; a weak D match, TRBD1 (6 bases). With 7 bases removed from V and 3 bases from J, the gap between germline ends came to 9 bases. This CDR3 region has 12 residues. The germline gives CDR1 SNHLY, CDR2 FYNNEI.

This rearrangement joins TRBV5-6 to TRBJ1-1; no clear D. The germline V and J ends were trimmed by 3 bases and 1 base, with 7 bases remaining between them. The CDR3 is made up of 13 amino acids. Germline values: CDR1 SGHDT, CDR2 YYEEEE. CDR3 residues: CASSYQANTEAFF. The CDR3 DNA reads TGTGCCAGCAGCTATCAGGCGAACACTGAAGCTTTCTTT.

This clone was observed a handful of times. V usage is TRBV4-3 and J usage is TRBJ2-2, with D possibly being TRBD1 (7 bases). From germline, CDR1 is LGHNA and CDR2 YSLEER. CDR3 length: 15 residues. With 3 bases removed from V and 4 bases from J, the gap between germline ends came to 12 bases. The CDR3, as DNA: TGCGCCAGCAGCCAGGCGGGACAGTTCACCGGGGAGCTGTTTTTT. Its translation is CASSQAGQFTGELFF.

There are a few counts of this clone. The V gene is TRBV25-1, the J gene TRBJ2-7; 10 nucleotides agree with TRBD2. The germline V gene encodes CDR1 MGHDK and CDR2 SYGVNS. The CDR3 has 12 residues. With 10 bases clipped from V and 4 bases from J, the junction kept 4 bases outside the gene matches. CDR3 region: CATTSGMYEQYF. The CDR3 DNA reads TGTGCCACAACTAGCGGGATGTACGAGCAGTACTTC.

CDR3 sequence reads: CAISPGQGGNIQYF. CDR3 nucleotides: TGTGCCATCAGCCCGGGACAGGGAGGTAACATTCAGTACTTC. This rearrangement joins TRBV10-3 to TRBJ2-4, with 9 bases aligning to TRBD1. Germline-derived CDR1 and CDR2 are ENHRY and SYGVKD. The CDR3 is 14 amino acids. V lost 6 bases, J lost 7 bases, and 7 bases stayed unmatched.

This clone came up a few times. Here the CDR3 DNA reads TGTGCCAGCTCCTCTTGGAGTGGTCTCTATGGCTACACCTTC. As protein: CASSSWSGLYGYTF. This chain links TRBV18 with TRBJ1-2; D is undetermined. Trimming pared 6 bases from V and 4 bases from J, leaving 15 bases between. This CDR3 region has 14 residues. Germline loops: CDR1 KGHSH, CDR2 LQKENI.

The chain is built from TRBV30 and TRBJ2-3, with a tentative D call TRBD2 (5 bases). Trimming shortened V by 0 bases and J by 8 bases, and 6 bases separated the two germline ends. Germline V gene lookup returns CDR1 GTSNPN and CDR2 SVGIG (reference sequence). This CDR3 is built from 11 residues. CDR3 in DNA: TGTGCCTGGAGTGTCCGGGGTACGCAGTATTTT. Translation: CAWSVRGTQYF.

This sequence joins TRBV4-3 and TRBJ1-4; 10 positions agree with TRBD1. The V segment lost 2 bases and the J segment 8 bases; nucleotides outside the gene matches: 8. Germline V gives CDR1 LGHNA, CDR2 YSLEER. The CDR3 totals 16 residues. The CDR3 DNA sequence: TGCGCCAGCAGCCAACCCGAGGGACAGGGGAACGAAAAACTGTTTTTT. It translates to CASSQPEGQGNEKLFF.

This clone was seen only a few times. The chain links TRBV18 to TRBJ1-2, with 8 bases aligning to TRBD1. This CDR3 region has 14 residues. J was trimmed by 8 bases and V by 4 bases; bases with no gene match: 9. CDR1 and CDR2 (germline): KGHSH, LQKENI. CDR3: CASSLSETGVGYTF. The DNA for the CDR3 is TGTGCCAGCTCACTCTCCGAGACAGGGGTCGGCTACACCTTC. The variable domain in full, with the rest retrieved from reference TRBV18 and TRBJ1-2, is NAGVMQNPRHLVRRRGQEARLRCSPMKGHSHVYWYRQLPEEGLKFMVYLQKENIIDESGMPKERFSAEFPKEGPSILRIQQVVRGDSAAYFCASSLSETGVGYTFGSGTRLTVV.

In this sample, this clone turned up a few times. V is TRBV6-5 and J is TRBJ2-1, with D perhaps matching TRBD1 (6 bases). The CDR3 has 16 amino acids. Germline CDR1 reads MNHEY; CDR2 reads SVGAGI. Trimming pared 2 bases from V and 2 bases from J, leaving 13 bases between. The CDR3 is CASSYLRGSAYNEQFF. CDR3 DNA sequence: TGTGCCAGCAGTTACCTAAGGGGGAGCGCCTACAATGAGCAGTTCTTC.

This clone was seen a handful of times. The same CDR3 is also encoded by other DNA sequences in this sample. V and J are TRBV28 and TRBJ2-7; TRBD2 might be the D (6 bases). The V gene's germline CDR1 is MDHEN and CDR2 SYDVKM. Deletions cut 4 bases from V and 4 bases from J, with 8 bases between. The CDR3 is 12 amino acids. The CDR3 loop is CASSSGRYEQYF. The CDR3 DNA is TGTGCCAGCAGTTCCGGGAGATACGAGCAGTACTTC.